The 19 T cell receptor beta chains reported below all come from one sample, sequenced in a study of vaccination and CD4 T cells after COVID-19. Their antigens are not known. Sequence data for DNA of cultured CD4+ T cells were generated by the Oncomine TCR Beta short-read assay. Via MiXCR, TCRdb re-called the PCR reads, giving one row per CDR3 protein. The table lists 15,000 to 20,000 distinct CDR3 sequences, approximately 50% of them singletons, with around 10% in the top ten. Sample treatment: 10-day PBMC culture with coronavirus spike peptide pools or control peptides (ViraFEST assay). The source material was CD4+ T cells from blood, cultured in vitro. Every receptor here comes from a human donor who had recovered from COVID-19.

This clonotype was found once. V usage is TRBV20-1 and J usage is TRBJ2-2; 14 nucleotides line up with TRBD2. Germline V gene sequence: CDR1 DFQATT, CDR2 SNEGSKA (reference sequence). The trim removed 6 bases at V and 5 bases at J, leaving 8 bases unmatched. The length of the CDR3 is 16 residues. CDR3 DNA: TGCAGTGCACCCATAAGGACTAGCGGGAGGACCGGGGAGCTGTTTTTT. This translates into CSAPIRTSGRTGELFF.

A single count supports this clonotype. The chain is built from TRBV10-3 and TRBJ1-1; no clear D. The V end lost 3 bases, the J end lost 5 bases, and 7 bases lay between the germline ends. Germline V CDR1 and CDR2: ENHRY, SYGVKD. This CDR3 has 12 residues. The CDR3 DNA reads as TGTGCCATCAGTGACAGACGGACTGAAGCTTTCTTT. This encodes CAISDRRTEAFF.

The V gene is TRBV7-9, the J gene TRBJ1-2; D is uncertain. There are 15 residues in the CDR3. The V and J ends lost 6 bases and 2 bases respectively, with 16 bases between them. The germline gives CDR1 SEHNR, CDR2 FQNEAQ (reference sequence). The CDR3 DNA sequence: TGTGCCAGCAGTCGTCAAGGAGGCCCAAACTATGGCTACACCTTC. This sequence encodes CASSRQGGPNYGYTF.

The chain links TRBV20-1 to TRBJ1-5; tentatively, D is TRBD1 (5 bases). Trimming took 2 bases from V and 2 from J, leaving 13 bases between them. The length of the CDR3 is 15 residues. Germline-derived CDR1 and CDR2 are DFQATT and SNEGSKA (reference sequence). For the CDR3, the DNA is TGCAGTGCTAGATCGGGGGGGACCCGCAATCAGCCCCAGCATTTT. Protein sequence: CSARSGGTRNQPQHF.

This rearrangement joins TRBV20-1 to TRBJ2-1, with TRBD2 as a possible D gene (5 bases). This CDR3 is built from 13 residues. The germline V and J ends were trimmed by 5 bases and 7 bases, with 15 bases remaining between them. Germline CDR1 DFQATT, CDR2 SNEGSKA (reference sequence). The CDR3 sequence: CSAFRTGRNEQFF. The DNA for the CDR3 is TGCAGTGCTTTTCGGACTGGTAGGAATGAGCAGTTCTTC.

The DNA for the CDR3 is TGTGCCACCAGTGATCCAGGAACAGGAGGCTTCGTCTATGGCTACACCTTC. Translating it yields CATSDPGTGGFVYGYTF. The rearrangement joins TRBV24-1 to TRBJ1-2, with TRBD1 as a possible D gene (5 bases). Per the germline V gene, CDR1 is KGHDR and CDR2 is SFDVKD. The CDR3 spans 17 residues. The ends were cut back, 3 bases at V and 4 bases at J, with 20 bases in the middle.

This sequence joins TRBV28 and TRBJ2-1, with 8 bases identical to TRBD2. Trimming removed 2 bases from V and 4 bases from J; junction bases left unmatched: 4. Looked up from germline, CDR1 is MDHEN and CDR2 is SYDVKM. The CDR3 extends over 15 amino acids. CDR3 DNA sequence: TGTGCCAGCAGTTTAGGTAGCGGGGCTTACAATGAGCAGTTCTTC. Amino acids: CASSLGSGAYNEQFF.

CDR3 amino acids: CASSLVPGRSTDTQYF. Here the CDR3 DNA reads TGTGCCAGCTCACTGGTGCCGGGGAGGAGCACAGATACGCAGTATTTT. The chain links TRBV18 to TRBJ2-3, with D maybe TRBD2 (6 bases). Germline values: CDR1 KGHSH, CDR2 LQKENI. Trimming pared 4 bases from V and 0 bases from J, leaving 14 bases between. The CDR3 runs to 16 residues. The full variable domain, completed using reference TRBV18 and TRBJ2-3, is NAGVMQNPRHLVRRRGQEARLRCSPMKGHSHVYWYRQLPEEGLKFMVYLQKENIIDESGMPKERFSAEFPKEGPSILRIQQVVRGDSAAYFCASSLVPGRSTDTQYFGPGTRLTVL.

This chain uses TRBV27 with TRBJ2-7; D is uncertain. The V gene's germline CDR1 is MNHEY and CDR2 SMNVEV (reference sequence). The V end was cut by 2 bases, the J end by 4 bases, with 3 bases between. This CDR3 region has 11 residues. This CDR3 reads CASSLGYEQYF. The DNA for the CDR3 is TGTGCCAGCAGTTTAGGATACGAGCAGTACTTC.

The chain links TRBV12-3 or TRBV12-4 to TRBJ2-5; possible D gene TRBD2, 5 bases. V lost 7 bases, J lost 4 bases, and 22 bases lay in between. This CDR3 region has 16 residues. CDR3 loop: CASTTSLSGSGETQYF. CDR3 DNA sequence: TGTGCCAGCACCACCTCATTGTCTGGGAGTGGAGAGACCCAGTACTTC.

The genes are TRBV2 and TRBJ1-2; the D is unclear. There are 14 residues in the CDR3. Germline CDR1 SNHLY, CDR2 FYNNEI. The ends were cut back, 1 base at V and 7 bases at J, with 13 bases in the middle. As DNA, the CDR3 is TGTGCCAGCAGTGAAGGGAGTCGTTCTGGTGGCTACACCTTC. Protein product: CASSEGSRSGGYTF.

The V and J genes are TRBV20-1 and TRBJ2-7; no clear D gene. Germline values: CDR1 DFQATT, CDR2 SNEGSKA (reference sequence). The CDR3 covers 14 residues. The V gene lost 2 bases and the J gene lost 6 bases, with 17 bases spanning the gap. The CDR3 loop reads CSARPGLGVPEQYF. The CDR3 nucleotides are TGCAGTGCTAGACCTGGGCTAGGTGTTCCCGAGCAGTACTTC.

The chain is built from TRBV19 and TRBJ2-6; D is unresolved. CDR1 and CDR2 (germline): LNHDA, SQIVND (reference sequence). The CDR3 runs to 17 residues. Trimming took off 3 bases at V and 0 bases at J, with 12 bases between the two ends. CDR3: CASSIGRKNSGANVLTF. DNA of the CDR3: TGTGCCAGTAGTATCGGGCGGAAGAACTCTGGGGCCAACGTCCTGACTTTC.

The V call is TRBV7-2, the J call TRBJ2-3; tentatively, D is TRBD2 (5 bases). The CDR3 sequence is 14 residues long. Germline loops: CDR1 SGHTA, CDR2 FQGNSA. V was trimmed by 3 bases and J by 4 bases, leaving 11 bases between them. The CDR3 is CASSLGVDADTQYF. CDR3 coding DNA: TGTGCCAGCAGCTTGGGAGTCGACGCAGATACGCAGTATTTT.

The V gene is TRBV11-2, the J gene TRBJ1-2; D gene unclear. With 0 bases removed from V and 3 bases from J, the gap between germline ends came to 8 bases. This CDR3 is 14 amino acids long. Germline CDR1 reads SGHAT; CDR2 reads FQNNGV. CDR3 in amino acids: CASSLEREYYGYTF. The CDR3 coding sequence is TGTGCCAGCAGCTTAGAGAGAGAATACTATGGCTACACCTTC. Using reference TRBV11-2 and TRBJ1-2 for the parts outside the CDR3, the full variable domain is EAGVAQSPRYKIIEKRQSVAFWCNPISGHATLYWYQQILGQGPKLLIQFQNNGVVDDSQLPKDRFSAERLKGVDSTLKIQPAKLEDSAVYLCASSLEREYYGYTFGSGTRLTVV.

The chain recombines TRBV7-9 with TRBJ2-1; 9 bases line up with TRBD2. Germline V lookup: CDR1 SEHNR, CDR2 FQNEAQ (reference sequence). The CDR3 runs 20 residues. The V and J ends lost 0 bases and 2 bases, in that order; junction bases with no gene match: 14. The CDR3 region is CASSLALGVAGERTYNEQFF. In DNA form, the CDR3 reads TGTGCCAGCAGCTTAGCCCTGGGGGTAGCGGGAGAAAGAACCTACAATGAGCAGTTCTTC.

This rearrangement joins TRBV12-3 or TRBV12-4 to TRBJ2-1; D might be TRBD1 or TRBD2, each matching 5 bases. The CDR3 has 17 amino acids. Trimming stripped 7 bases from V and 6 bases from J, with 25 bases between. CDR3 coding DNA: TGTGCCAGCACCACCGGGGCTGGGGTATCAAAGAGCAATGAGCAGTTCTTC. This codes for CASTTGAGVSKSNEQFF.

This clonotype was seen only a few times. This chain connects TRBV20-1 to TRBJ2-3; D possibly corresponds to TRBD2 (6 bases). The V gene lost 3 bases and the J gene lost 2 bases, with 15 bases spanning the gap. Germline-derived CDR1 and CDR2 are DFQATT and SNEGSKA (reference sequence). The CDR3 is 15 amino acids. CDR3 loop: CSARVLADFTDTQYF. The CDR3 DNA reads TGCAGTGCTAGGGTACTAGCAGACTTCACAGATACGCAGTATTTT.

This clonotype was detected only a few times. The chain combines TRBV7-3 with TRBJ2-3; 8 bases are shared with TRBD1. There are 13 residues in the CDR3. The germline V gene has CDR1 SGHTA and CDR2 FQGTGA. The V and J ends lost 5 bases and 4 bases, in that order; junction bases with no gene match: 2. The CDR3 spells CASSTTGADTQYF. In DNA, the CDR3 is TGTGCCAGCAGCACGACAGGGGCAGATACGCAGTATTTT.